This TCR beta chain appears in the sequencing data of a study of control samples from healthy donors and cancer patients. The CDR3 covers 13 residues. V lost 0 bases and J 0 bases, leaving 3 bases between the germline ends. Germline V gives CDR1 SGHNT, CDR2 YYREEE (reference sequence). The protocol was immunoSEQ multiplex PCR, while the TCRdb copy is restricted to in-frame clones and leaves out a portion. The sample includes 100,000 to 120,000 clones, around four fifths seen only once; the top ten take around 6.4%. This TCR derives from a man between 18 and 29 years old in good health. Sequencing was carried out using blood. The chain recombines TRBV5-4 with TRBJ1-1; no firm D call. DNA of the CDR3: TGTGCCAGCAGCTTGGGGGTGAACACTGAAGCTTTCTTT. This translates into CASSLGVNTEAFF. Combining the CDR3 with reference TRBV5-4 and TRBJ1-1 gives the whole variable domain ETGVTQSPTHLIKTRGQQVTLRCSSQSGHNTVSWYQQALGQGPQFIFQYYREEENGRGNFPPRFSGLQFPNYSSELNVNALELDDSALYLCASSLGVNTEAFFGQGTRLTVV.